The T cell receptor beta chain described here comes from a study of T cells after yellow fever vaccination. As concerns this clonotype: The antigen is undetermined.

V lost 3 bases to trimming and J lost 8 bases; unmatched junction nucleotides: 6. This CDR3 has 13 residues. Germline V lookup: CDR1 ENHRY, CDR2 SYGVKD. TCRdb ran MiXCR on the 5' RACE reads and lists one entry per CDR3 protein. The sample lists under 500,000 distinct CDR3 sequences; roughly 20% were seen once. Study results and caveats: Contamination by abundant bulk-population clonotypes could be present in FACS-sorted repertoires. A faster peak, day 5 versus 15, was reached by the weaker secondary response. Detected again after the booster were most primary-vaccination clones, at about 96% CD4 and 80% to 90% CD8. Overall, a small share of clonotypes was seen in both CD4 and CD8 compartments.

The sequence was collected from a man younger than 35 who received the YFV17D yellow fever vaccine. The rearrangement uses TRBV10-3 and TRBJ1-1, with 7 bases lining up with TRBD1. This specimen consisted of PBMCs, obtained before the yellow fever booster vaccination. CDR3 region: CAISEDRAQEAFF. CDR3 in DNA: TGTGCCATCAGTGAAGACAGGGCCCAGGAAGCTTTCTTT.